The 2 T cell receptor beta chains listed next were all sequenced from one sample in a study of blood T cell repertoires in COVID-19. Produced via immunoSEQ multiplex PCR; TCRdb's table is partial and in-frame only. The sample lists 150,000 to 200,000 clones, about nine tenths occurring once. Sequencing input: PBMCs or T cells enriched from blood (not recorded which). Source of these receptors: a woman in her late teens or twenties who had recovered from COVID-19.

The chain has TRBV5-1 and TRBJ1-4; D perhaps matches TRBD1 (5 bases). The CDR3 sequence is 15 residues long. V was trimmed by 1 base and J by 0 bases, leaving 7 bases between them. Germline V gene lookup returns CDR1 SGHRS and CDR2 YFSETQ. The CDR3, as DNA: TGCGCCAGCAGCTTGTTAGGGGCAACTAATGAAAAACTGTTTTTT. This gives the protein CASSLLGATNEKLFF.

The rearrangement uses TRBV6-2 or TRBV6-3 and TRBJ2-7; D gene ambiguous. With 6 bases removed from V and 0 bases from J, the gap between germline ends came to 9 bases. Germline values: CDR1 MNHEY, CDR2 SVGEGT. The CDR3 sequence is 13 residues long. Written as DNA, the CDR3 is TGTGCCAGCAGCCTTACGAGCTCCTACGAGCAGTACTTC. This sequence encodes CASSLTSSYEQYF.